The entry below describes one T cell receptor (beta chain). The antigen it recognizes is unknown. No base-level quality is on record; no much larger clone is a single base apart. Receptor amplification or capture employed 5' RACE. Data came from an Illumina HiSeq 2500. The second PCR ran for about 7 to 11 cycles and used a J-beta primer mix along with a sample-barcoded 5' primer. Each TCR beta cDNA molecule received a unique molecular identifier from a template-switch 5' adaptor carrying 12 random nucleotides. Each sample yielded at least 3 million CDR3-containing paired-end reads. First-strand cDNA synthesis was performed from all RNA using the Mint cDNA synthesis kit, with priming by a TRBC-specific oligonucleotide. After uracil-DNA glycosylase treatment, a first 18-cycle PCR used universal primers M1SS and BC2_uni_R on all cDNA. On the study's bioinformatics: Normalization of each sample was performed by random selection of 1 million high-quality reads, each carrying a distinct molecular identifier. Instead of being binned into consensus sequences, reads that shared molecular identifiers were thrown out. MiTCR, set to a Q25 quality threshold and the strictest error-elimination algorithm, was used for CDR3 identification, clonotype clustering and error correction. A nonparametric unseen species model with Euler transformation was used to estimate a lower bound on total TCR beta diversity. The public reads were run again by TCRdb, first through fastp at Q25 and then through MiXCR, and only productive beta chains were kept. Here each entry gathers all rows of one CDR3 protein and keeps the most common genes and DNA. TCRdb's processing, not the authors', yielded these V and J calls. In all, the sample holds 1.5 million or so distinct CDR3 sequences, and about 40% of those were seen once. The top ten clones comprise 7% to 9.5% of the sample.

The sample is drawn from a study of blood T cells in healthy people across ages (dated by TCRdb to the mid-2010s). In the study overall: In model experiments, roughly one uniquely barcoded TCR beta cDNA molecule per two T cells was captured by template switching. Using deep sequencing normalized with unique cDNA molecular identifiers, the study measured how TCR beta repertoire diversity changes with age. To avoid experimental bias, donors of different ages were distributed randomly across sequencing lanes. The donors were divided into four age groups: young (average around 16 years), middle-aged (under 40), aged (approximately 59) and long-lived (about 90). The study analyzed two additional independent replicas of 1 million unique cDNA reads from the same blood draw for two donors, one aged 18 to 30 and one aged 80 or older. The paper as a whole reports these results and caveats: Estimates of total diversity based on one million sequenced T cells were regarded as lower bounds and as underestimates. The CMV infection status of donors was not known, potentially confounding age-related changes in expanded clonotypes. Compared with the aged group, the long-lived group had more naive CD4+ T cells, fewer expanded clones and increased TCR diversity, suggesting age selection. Bulk unsorted PBMC profiling prevented conclusive comparison of naive and antigen-experienced compartments. Observed TCR beta diversity per million T cells fell roughly linearly with age, and a significant reduction was already apparent by age roughly 40. There was a strong correlation between observed TCR beta diversity and the percentage of naive T cells measured by flow cytometry.

Donors were 30 to 45 systemically healthy Caucasian individuals from Russia aged roughly 6 to 100 years. Each donor gave around 9.9 milliliters of peripheral blood, collected into EDTA-treated Vacutainer tubes. Ficoll-Paque density-gradient centrifugation was used to isolate PBMCs, with at least 6 million per sample. Trizol reagent was used to extract total RNA from the PBMCs, yielding at least 6 micrograms per sample. The percentages of naive CD45RAhigh/CD27high T cells were determined by flow cytometry on a PBMC aliquot from every donor. The CDR3 spans 17 residues, from the cysteine through the phenylalanine. Only the CDR3 DNA stays, 51 bases, in frame from base 1. Clipping removes 1 base from V and 11 bases from J, with 16 as the unmatched junction base count. From the germline V gene, CDR1 is LGHNA and CDR2 is YNFKEQ.

This receptor was identified in a woman aged 18 to 35 in good health. The source material was blood. The chain is assembled from TRBV4-2 and TRBJ2-5, with 10 bases matching TRBD2. The bases are TGTGCCAGCAGCCAAGGCCCTTCGGGGACTAGCGTTACTGAGCAGTACTTC. It translates to CASSQGPSGTSVTEQYF.